This is a list of T cell receptor beta chains from one sample in a study of beta chain features in type 1 diabetes. Using immunoSEQ multiplex PCR, the repertoire was profiled, and TCRdb retains in-frame clones only, with some absent. The data hold approximately 250,000 clones, with approximately 24% observed a single time. Sequencing was done on a sample of naive CD4+ T cells from blood. The receptors originated from a woman aged 25 to 39 with type 1 diabetes. Both conserved end residues are trimmed from each CDR3. The D gene is left open where the match is weak.

v_call	d_call	cdr3_aa
TRBV5-1	NA	ASSPAVSNTEAF
TRBV15	TRBD1	ATSRDLGQEETQY
TRBV7-2	TRBD2	ASSLAGPGTDTQY
TRBV7-3	NA	ASSLNRVNEQY
TRBV29-1	TRBD1	SVSRDRGFNEQF
TRBV7-3	NA	ASSLRDSTDTQY
TRBV11-3	TRBD2	ASSPRLAGDGEQF
TRBV4-1	NA	ASSQIVGPSASYEQY
TRBV7-9	TRBD1	ASSSAHRGHTEAF
TRBV11-1	NA	ASSLERAFTGELF
TRBV18	NA	ASSPPQPRTEAF
TRBV4-2	TRBD1	ASSQALDRAYERAKNIQY
TRBV7-9	NA	ASSPPGGGDTQY
TRBV4-1	TRBD2	ASSQDVSGRVWTGELF
TRBV6-5	NA	ASSYTGHGLYEQY
TRBV30	TRBD2	AWSPGTSGSYEQY
TRBV25-1	TRBD1	ASIKTGGETQY
TRBV19	NA	ASSIWRGQSQPQH
TRBV7-9	TRBD1	ASSSLGQGAAKNIQY
TRBV4-1	TRBD2	ASSHPPGAGAKEY
TRBV9	TRBD1	ASSEGQVPFVSNQPQH
TRBV30	TRBD1	AWSDTGAGANVLT
TRBV7-9	NA	ASRRSAAVGSEQY
TRBV28	NA	ASSTGYDGANVLT
TRBV25-1	NA	ASSERAGQGGDEQF
TRBV7-2	TRBD2	ASSHGTSGDYEQY
TRBV21-1	NA	AGYRGEQF
TRBV7-9	TRBD2	ASSILAGGNNEQF
TRBV15	TRBD2	ATSRGLAGGLNEQF